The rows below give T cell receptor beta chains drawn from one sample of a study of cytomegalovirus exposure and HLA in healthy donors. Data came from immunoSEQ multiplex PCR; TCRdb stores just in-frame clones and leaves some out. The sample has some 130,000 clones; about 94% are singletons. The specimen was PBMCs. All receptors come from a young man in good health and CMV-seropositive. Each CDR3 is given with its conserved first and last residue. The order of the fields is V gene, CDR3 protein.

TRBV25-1 CASSGSGDTQYF
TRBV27 CASTFTGYSSGYTF
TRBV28 CASSPNRAPRSYEQYF
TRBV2 CASSGTGGYQPQHF
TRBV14 CASTLGGGRTEAFF
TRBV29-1 CSVDRGRETQYF
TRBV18 CASSKDRSLNTGELFF
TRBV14 CASSQSQGNTIYF
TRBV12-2 CASRFHPGVYKTQYF
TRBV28 CASSPSFPLDTQYF
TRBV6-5 CASSATGFDEQYF
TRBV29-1 CSVEGAALDTQYF
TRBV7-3 CASSQWGGITDTQYF
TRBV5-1 CASRLTGDGNTIYF
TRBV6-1 CASIRSSGPDTQYF
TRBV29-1 CSVIRGQGETQYF
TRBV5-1 CASSGDRGDTGELFF
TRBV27 CASSLFSSYNEQFF
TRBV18 CASARQGTEAFF
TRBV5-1 CASSFIAGGGNEQFF
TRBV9 CASSAAPGGWSNEQFF
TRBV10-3 CAIRRGASSYEQYF
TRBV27 CASSLGSEQYF
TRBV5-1 CASSSIGGTDTQYF
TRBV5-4 CASSLSRGRQETQYF
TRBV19 CASSIVGGRALDEQYF
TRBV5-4 CASSSKQSLAGTQFF
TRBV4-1 CASSQVGANTGELFF
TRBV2 CASSEDRGSNQPQHF
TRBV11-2 CASSSGISGAPETQYF
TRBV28 CASSPGGDDEKLFF
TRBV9 CASAFGSGRANEQFF
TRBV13 CASTLAVSGANVLTF
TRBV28 CASSLVGSGDQPQHF
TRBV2 CASSESLSNQPQHF
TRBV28 CASSSSLGGGELFF
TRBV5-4 CASSPGTSGSGEQYF
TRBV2 CASSEKEDEQFF
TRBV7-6 CASSLVSGPTDTQYF
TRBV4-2 CASSLPGTSGKMSSYNEQFF
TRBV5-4 CASSLALGLAGPFSYNEQFF
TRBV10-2 CASSGADTQYF
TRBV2 CASGLASSYNEQFF
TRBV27 CASSPGTSGRANNEQFF
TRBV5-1 CASSMGTIYGYTF
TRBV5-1 CASSSGLAGGGEETQYF
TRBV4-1 CASSQTQGAASPLHF
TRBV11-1 CASSLNSYNEQFF
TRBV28 CAIRDRVEAFF
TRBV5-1 CASSLLESTGELFF
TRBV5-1 CASSGGVRGHTGELFF